One sample yielded the 14 T cell receptor beta chains listed below, sequenced in a study of CD8 T cells in ankylosing spondylitis. Points from the study as a whole: Characteristic of ankylosing spondylitis blood, it appeared, was a TCR beta motif comprising roughly eight highly homologous variants.

One entry per CDR3 protein, called by TCRdb with MiXCR from the 5' RACE reads. The table records hundreds of thousands of distinct CDR3 sequences, more than 9.5% of them present only once. These receptors have no known antigen. Sequencing was carried out using blood, either unsorted or a sorted T cell fraction (not recorded which). All receptors derive from a male donor with ankylosing spondylitis.

This clonotype was seen more than once but under ten times. The J gene is TRBJ2-2, the V gene TRBV19; the match to TRBD1 covers 7 bases. This CDR3 has 14 amino acids. In germline, CDR1 is LNHDA, CDR2 SQIVND (reference sequence). V shed 6 bases and J 7 bases; nucleotides not matched to a gene: 8. CDR3 bases: TGTGCCAGTAGGCGCAGACAGGGAGTCGGGGAGCTGTTTTTT. Translating it yields CASRRRQGVGELFF.

The chain links TRBV7-2 to TRBJ2-5, with 12 positions matching TRBD2. The CDR3 has 16 amino acids. From germline, CDR1 is SGHTA and CDR2 FQGNSA. With 4 bases clipped from V and 3 bases from J, the junction kept 6 bases outside the gene matches. In nucleotides, the CDR3 is TGTGCCAGCAGCTCAACTAGCGGGAGGTTAGAAGAGACCCAGTACTTC. Protein: CASSSTSGRLEETQYF.

This chain joins TRBV12-3 or TRBV12-4 and TRBJ2-3; D is uncertain. V was trimmed by 6 bases and J by 4 bases, leaving 8 bases between them. This CDR3 comprises 12 residues. The CDR3 region has the DNA TGTGCCAGCAGCCAACATTCAGATACGCAGTATTTT. Its protein is CASSQHSDTQYF.

V usage is TRBV5-6 and J usage is TRBJ2-3, with D possibly matching TRBD1 (6 bases). V dropped 4 bases and J dropped 6 bases, with 12 bases sitting between them. The CDR3 sequence is 13 residues long. Germline V gene lookup returns CDR1 SGHDT and CDR2 YYEEEE. The CDR3 reads CASSRAGEDTQYF. CDR3 bases: TGTGCCAGCAGCAGAGCAGGGGAGGATACGCAGTATTTT.

This clonotype was observed a few times. The chain links TRBV2 to TRBJ2-2; possibly TRBD1 for D (6 bases). From germline, CDR1 is SNHLY and CDR2 FYNNEI. V lost 9 bases and J lost 1, with 9 bases in between. This CDR3 region has 13 residues. DNA of the CDR3: TGTGCCAGGAGGACAGAGAACACCGGGGAGCTGTTTTTT. Its translation is CARRTENTGELFF.

The rearrangement uses TRBV10-1 and TRBJ2-1; TRBD2 might be the D (6 bases). V was shortened by 6 bases and J by 4 bases, with 16 bases between the two germline ends. This CDR3 is 15 amino acids long. Germline V CDR1 and CDR2: WNHNN, SYGVQD (reference sequence). CDR3 protein: CASSDGRPGYNEQFF. In nucleotides, the CDR3 is TGCGCCAGCAGCGACGGGAGACCAGGGTACAATGAGCAGTTCTTC.

The gene calls are TRBV18 and TRBJ1-1; D may be TRBD1 (5 bases). The CDR3 has 16 amino acids. Germline lookup yields CDR1 KGHSH and CDR2 LQKENI. Between the trimmed V and J ends, which lost 3 bases and 1 base, there was a span of 15 bases. CDR3 in amino acids: CASSPLMTERNTEAFF. The DNA for the CDR3 is TGTGCCAGCTCACCTCTCATGACAGAGAGGAACACTGAAGCTTTCTTT.

This chain connects TRBV7-2 to TRBJ2-2; D gene unclear. Germline loops: CDR1 SGHTA, CDR2 FQGNSA. Between the trimmed V and J ends, which lost 1 base and 2 bases, there was a span of 11 bases. The CDR3 has 16 residues. CDR3 nucleotides: TGTGCCAGCAGCTTAGTTTTTGGCAGTAACACCGGGGAGCTGTTTTTT. Protein product: CASSLVFGSNTGELFF.

This clonotype showed up just a few times. The V call is TRBV6-1, the J call TRBJ1-5; no firm D call. Germline CDR1 reads MNHNS; CDR2 reads SASEGT. Trimming left V 1 base short and J 5 bases short, with 3 bases between. CDR3 length: 12 residues. The CDR3 nucleotides are TGTGCCAGCAGTGAAGTGGATCAGCCCCAGCATTTT. Amino acids: CASSEVDQPQHF.

This clonotype was recorded at least ten times. The chain employs TRBV20-1 and TRBJ2-1; the match to TRBD2 covers 9 bases. Trimming took 6 bases from V and 9 from J; bases not matched to a gene: 15. CDR1 and CDR2 (germline): DFQATT, SNEGSKA (reference sequence). This CDR3 has 15 residues. CDR3 DNA sequence: TGCAGTGCCAGGGGGGGGGTAGCGGGAGAGGGTGAGCAGTTCTTC. It is translated as CSARGGVAGEGEQFF.

This clonotype was detected a few times. The chain recombines TRBV20-1 with TRBJ1-1, with a possible D match to TRBD1 (6 bases). This CDR3 contains 14 residues. V lost 1 base and J 6 bases, leaving 15 bases between the germline ends. The germline V gene has CDR1 DFQATT and CDR2 SNEGSKA (reference sequence). CDR3 loop: CSARVPGTIPEAFF. The CDR3 coding sequence is TGCAGTGCTAGAGTCCCAGGGACAATCCCTGAAGCTTTCTTT.

The chain joins TRBV7-2 to TRBJ1-1; D is uncertain. Germline V CDR1 and CDR2: SGHTA, FQGNSA. CDR3 length equals 15 residues. Trimming removed 5 bases from V and 3 bases from J, with 16 bases in between. This CDR3 is CASSPTYQGDTEAFF. CDR3 nucleotides: TGTGCCAGCAGCCCTACGTATCAAGGAGACACTGAAGCTTTCTTT.

In its sample, this clonotype was seen a few times. The chain recombines TRBV2 with TRBJ1-4; no clear D gene. The V and J ends lost 4 bases and 0 bases respectively, with 6 bases between them. Germline values: CDR1 SNHLY, CDR2 FYNNEI. The CDR3 contains 14 residues. The CDR3 DNA follows: TGTGCCAGCAGTGCCATAACAACTAATGAAAAACTGTTTTTT. Its translation: CASSAITTNEKLFF.

The sample holds a few counts of this clonotype. The gene calls are TRBV30 and TRBJ2-1; 8 positions agree with TRBD2. From germline, CDR1 is GTSNPN and CDR2 SVGIG (reference sequence). This CDR3 spans 15 amino acids. The V segment lost 2 bases and the J segment 0 bases; nucleotides outside the gene matches: 3. CDR3 coding DNA: TGTGCCTGGAGTTCGGGGGGGAGCTCCTACAATGAGCAGTTCTTC. Protein: CAWSSGGSSYNEQFF.